What follows describes a single T cell receptor beta chain. Its matching antigen is unknown. This specimen comes from a study of Ad26.COV2.S vaccination and SARS-CoV-2 variants. Germline CDR1 SGHRS, CDR2 YFSETQ. The CDR3 extends over 16 amino acids. V lost 4 bases to trimming and J lost 1 base, with 15 bases between them. General study results and limits: Marked by substantial breadth, spike-specific CD8+ and CD4+ T cell responses were reportedly seen after vaccination. Among vaccine recipients, spike-specific TCR breadth exceeded that of placebo recipients. For non-spike TCRs, breadth in vaccine recipients resembled that in placebo recipients.

Sequencing used immunoSEQ multiplex PCR; TCRdb keeps in-frame clones, though not all of them. Of about 350,000 clones listed, less than 90% are singletons. Treatment denoted: roughly 18 received Ad26.COV2.S at low or high dose, single or two shots; several received placebo; per-sample allocation not given. Sampling was done on day 63 after the first vaccine or placebo injection. Wuhan-strain SARS-CoV-2 spike was expressed by the Ad26 vector that made up the vaccine. The sample was peripheral blood, taken in a trial of Ad26.COV2.S vaccine versus placebo. The sequence was collected from a person aged 18 to 65 who received the Ad26.COV2.S COVID-19 vaccine or a placebo. The chain uses TRBV5-1 and TRBJ2-1; D may correspond to TRBD1 or TRBD2 (6 bases each). CDR3 sequence: CASSLGGTLSYNEQFF. CDR3 coding DNA: TGCGCCAGCAGCCTAGGGGGGACTCTTTCCTACAATGAGCAGTTCTTC.